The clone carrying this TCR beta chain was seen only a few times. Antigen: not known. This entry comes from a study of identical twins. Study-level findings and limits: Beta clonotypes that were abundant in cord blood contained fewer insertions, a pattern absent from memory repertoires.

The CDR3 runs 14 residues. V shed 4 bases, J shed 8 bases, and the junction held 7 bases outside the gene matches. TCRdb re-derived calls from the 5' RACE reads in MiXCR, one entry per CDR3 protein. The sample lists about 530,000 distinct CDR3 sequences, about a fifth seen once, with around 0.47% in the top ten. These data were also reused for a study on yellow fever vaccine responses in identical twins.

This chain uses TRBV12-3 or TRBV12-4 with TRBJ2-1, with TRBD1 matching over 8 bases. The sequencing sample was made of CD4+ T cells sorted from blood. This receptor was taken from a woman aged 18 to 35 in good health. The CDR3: CASSSRDRGDEQFF. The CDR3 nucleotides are TGTGCCAGCAGTTCACGCGACAGGGGCGATGAGCAGTTCTTC.